Each of the 5 T cell receptor beta chains below was sequenced from the same sample in a study of blood T cell repertoires in COVID-19. The protocol was immunoSEQ multiplex PCR, while the TCRdb copy is restricted to in-frame clones and leaves out a portion. Here the sample spans about 300,000 clones, about 81% being singletons. Sequencing input: peripheral blood. These receptors came from a human donor with COVID-19, enrolled during active disease. The donor label of this sample is uncertain.

The rearrangement joins TRBV28 to TRBJ1-2; D ambiguous. The V end lost 1 base, the J end lost 7 bases, and 13 bases lay between the germline ends. The CDR3 consists of 14 residues. Germline V gene sequence: CDR1 MDHEN, CDR2 SYDVKM. CDR3 coding DNA: TGTGCCAGCAGTTTATTGACTGGTGCGGGTGGCTACACCTTC. It yields the protein CASSLLTGAGGYTF.

The genes are TRBV5-6 and TRBJ2-5; 8 bases align to TRBD1. J lost 4 bases, V lost 4 bases, and 15 bases had no gene match. Germline V gene lookup returns CDR1 SGHDT and CDR2 YYEEEE. The CDR3 runs 17 residues. CDR3 DNA sequence: TGTGCCAGCAGCACATACTTCTTCCAGGGGGCAATAGAGACCCAGTACTTC. It is translated as CASSTYFFQGAIETQYF.

For the CDR3, the DNA is TGCACCAGCAGCCCGATTTTTGGGAGGCGGTTCTACGAGCAGTACTTC. It translates to CTSSPIFGRRFYEQYF. The chain is built from TRBV1 and TRBJ2-7; whether TRBD2, the table's D call, matches the DNA was not checked. TRBV1 is tagged as a pseudogene. This CDR3 spans 16 amino acids.

The chain recombines TRBV5-1 with TRBJ2-5, with 8 bases fitting TRBD1. V shed 5 bases and J 4 bases; nucleotides not matched to a gene: 10. The length of the CDR3 is 15 residues. From germline, CDR1 is SGHRS and CDR2 YFSETQ. CDR3 loop: CASSPTGGWGETQYF. CDR3 in DNA: TGCGCCAGCAGTCCCACAGGGGGTTGGGGAGAGACCCAGTACTTC. Complete variable domain (other parts from reference TRBV5-1 and TRBJ2-5): KAGVTQTPRYLIKTRGQQVTLSCSPISGHRSVSWYQQTPGQGLQFLFEYFSETQRNKGNFPGRFSGRQFSNSRSEMNVSTLELGDSALYLCASSPTGGWGETQYFGPGTRLLVL.

V gene TRBV28 combines with J gene TRBJ1-2; possibly TRBD1 for D (6 bases). The CDR3 has 14 amino acids. V dropped 5 bases and J dropped 3 bases, with 13 bases sitting between them. CDR1 and CDR2 (germline): MDHEN, SYDVKM. In DNA, the CDR3 is TGTGCCAGCAGTCCCGGGACACACTACTATGGCTACACCTTC. Translated, it gives CASSPGTHYYGYTF.